The 29 T cell receptor beta chains presented below share a single source sample, sequenced in a study of blood T cell repertoires in COVID-19. Assay: immunoSEQ multiplex PCR; the TCRdb copy retains only in-frame clones and omits some. The sample comprises around 270,000 clones, around nine tenths of which are singletons, and about 3.1% rests with the top ten. Sequencing was done on a sample of PBMCs or T cells enriched from blood (not recorded which). The receptors stem from a woman in her forties who had been exposed to COVID-19.

The rearrangement uses TRBV2 and TRBJ1-6; D is possibly TRBD1 (5 bases). V dropped 4 bases and J dropped 9 bases, with 7 bases sitting between them. Germline CDR1 is SNHLY and CDR2 is FYNNEI. CDR3 size: 12 residues. The CDR3 nucleotides read TGTGCCAGCAGTGGACAGCTTTCACCCCTCCACTTT. This translates into CASSGQLSPLHF.

The gene calls are TRBV4-1 and TRBJ2-6, with TRBD1 matching over 9 bases. Germline V gives CDR1 MGHRA, CDR2 YSYEKL. The junction had 7 bases not matched to a gene; V was cut back by 4 bases and J by 0 bases. There are 18 residues in the CDR3. The CDR3 DNA follows: TGCGCCAGCAGCCTAACGACAGGGGGGTCCTCTGGGGCCAACGTCCTGACTTTC. Translation gives CASSLTTGGSSGANVLTF.

This clone was seen a handful of times. The chain carries TRBV20-1 and TRBJ1-5; no reliable D call. Germline CDR1 DFQATT, CDR2 SNEGSKA (reference sequence). The CDR3 length is 15 residues. Trimming removed 3 bases at V and 2 bases at J, with 14 bases between. The CDR3 DNA reads TGCAGTGCTAGTCCTCGGCAGGCTCGCAATCAGCCCCAGCATTTT. Protein product: CSASPRQARNQPQHF.

The gene calls are TRBV5-4 and TRBJ2-1; TRBD1 might be the D (6 bases). Germline CDR1 is SGHNT and CDR2 is YYREEE (reference sequence). This CDR3 contains 14 residues. Trimming cost V 2 bases and J 7 bases, with 13 bases left between them. CDR3 sequence (DNA): TGTGCCAGCAGCTTACAGGGTTCTAGGAATGAGCAGTTCTTC. Protein: CASSLQGSRNEQFF.

This chain uses TRBV5-1 with TRBJ2-7, with 9 bases matching TRBD1. Germline assignment: CDR1 SGHRS and CDR2 YFSETQ. Trimming removed 4 bases from V and 3 bases from J; junction bases left unmatched: 2. This CDR3 region has 13 residues. The CDR3 protein is CASSRTGDYEQYF. As DNA, the CDR3 is TGCGCCAGCAGCCGGACAGGGGACTACGAGCAGTACTTC.

This chain joins TRBV4-1 and TRBJ1-2; 7 positions match TRBD1. The CDR3 runs to 15 residues. Trimming at V came to 4 bases and at J to 4 bases, leaving 9 bases not matched to a gene. Germline values: CDR1 MGHRA, CDR2 YSYEKL. The CDR3 is CASSRPGGDLYGYTF. In nucleotides, the CDR3 is TGCGCCAGCAGCCGACCAGGGGGAGACCTCTATGGCTACACCTTC.

Notes on this clone: Distinct nucleotide sequences in the sample also encode this CDR3. The chain links TRBV30 to TRBJ1-5, with D perhaps matching TRBD1 (5 bases). Trimming left V 0 bases short and J 3 bases short, with 6 bases between. The germline gives CDR1 GTSNPN, CDR2 SVGIG (reference sequence). The CDR3 covers 13 residues. The CDR3 loop reads CAWSVRDNQPQHF. The CDR3 DNA follows: TGTGCCTGGAGTGTCAGGGACAATCAGCCCCAGCATTTT.

With regard to this clone: An end of the junction does not agree with germline; a read error may underlie this. The rearrangement joins TRBV5-1 to TRBJ1-6, with 8 bases lining up with TRBD1. Germline V gives CDR1 SGHRS, CDR2 YFSETQ. The CDR3 covers 15 residues. The CDR3 nucleotides read TGTGCCAGCAGCTCGACAGGGGATTCGAATTCACCCCTCCACTTT. Amino acid sequence: CASSSTGDSNSPLHF.

The chain couples TRBV28 to TRBJ1-4, with D possibly being TRBD1 (6 bases). The CDR3 runs to 15 residues. Trimming cost V 3 bases and J 8 bases, with 16 bases left between them. Germline V gene sequence: CDR1 MDHEN, CDR2 SYDVKM. The CDR3, as DNA: TGTGCCAGCAGTTTCCTTACAGGGTTTGGGGAAAAACTGTTTTTT. Its translation: CASSFLTGFGEKLFF.

In DNA, the CDR3 is TGTGCCAGTCAACCGGGACAGGGGAGAGGCACCGGGGAGCTGTTTTTT. Translated, it gives CASQPGQGRGTGELFF. V is TRBV27 and J is TRBJ2-2; 10 bases are a match to TRBD1. This CDR3 is built from 16 residues. Germline V gene sequence: CDR1 MNHEY, CDR2 SMNVEV (reference sequence). The V and J ends lost 9 bases and 4 bases, in that order; junction bases with no gene match: 11.

DNA of the CDR3: TGCAGCGTTGGGCTAGCGATGAACACCGGGGAGCTGTTTTTT. Its protein is CSVGLAMNTGELFF. V is TRBV29-1 and J is TRBJ2-2, with a tentative D call TRBD2 (6 bases). Trimming shortened V by 4 bases and J by 1 base, and 10 bases separated the two germline ends. The CDR3 contains 14 residues. Germline V gene data show CDR1 as SQVTM and CDR2 as ANQGSEA.

This chain's CDR3 is CARQGANEKLFF. CDR3 nucleotides: TGTGCCCGACAGGGGGCTAATGAAAAACTGTTTTTT. V gene TRBV30 combines with J gene TRBJ1-4, with TRBD1 matching 9 bases. Germline V lookup: CDR1 GTSNPN, CDR2 SVGIG (reference sequence). J lost 3 bases, V lost 8 bases, and 1 base had no gene match. The CDR3 consists of 12 residues.

The V call is TRBV3-1 (or the pseudogene TRBV3-2), the J call TRBJ2-7; 7 bases agree with TRBD2. V lost 4 bases and J lost 4; bases outside the gene matches: 10. This CDR3 has 15 amino acids. Germline V gives CDR1 LGHDT, CDR2 YNNKEL (reference sequence). The CDR3 sequence is CASSPTPGGWYEQYF. For the CDR3, the DNA is TGTGCCAGCAGCCCCACTCCGGGAGGCTGGTACGAGCAGTACTTC.

CDR3 amino acids: CASSYRGENTDTQYF. CDR3 in DNA: TGTGCCAGCAGTTACAGAGGAGAAAACACAGATACGCAGTATTTT. The V call is TRBV6-2 or TRBV6-3, the J call TRBJ2-3; D gene unclear. CDR3 size: 15 residues. Trimming removed 2 bases from V and 2 bases from J, with 11 bases in between. The germline gives CDR1 MNHEY, CDR2 SVGEGT.

The chain carries TRBV9 and TRBJ2-3; weak D call: TRBD1 (7 bases). CDR1 and CDR2 from the germline V gene are SGDLS and YYNGEE. This CDR3 region has 14 residues. With 4 bases removed from V and 6 bases from J, the gap between germline ends came to 15 bases. The CDR3 DNA reads as TGTGCCAGCAGCCCCAGGAGGGGGCTGGATACGCAGTATTTT. Encoded protein: CASSPRRGLDTQYF.

This chain uses TRBV4-2 with TRBJ2-3; 9 bases align to TRBD1. Germline V gene lookup returns CDR1 LGHNA and CDR2 YNFKEQ. The length of the CDR3 is 16 residues. The junction had 8 bases not matched to a gene; V was cut back by 4 bases and J by 3 bases. The CDR3 coding sequence is TGTGCCAGCAGCCTTCCCGGGACAGGGCAGACAGATACGCAGTATTTT. It codes for CASSLPGTGQTDTQYF.

This clone was counted between two and nine times. This chain connects TRBV7-9 to TRBJ1-3; D possibly corresponds to TRBD1 (5 bases). This CDR3 region has 15 residues. Per the germline V gene, CDR1 is SEHNR and CDR2 is FQNEAQ (reference sequence). The germline V and J ends were trimmed by 3 bases and 0 bases, with 9 bases remaining between them. CDR3 in amino acids: CASSLTADSGNTIYF. CDR3 nucleotides: TGTGCCAGCAGCTTGACAGCCGACTCTGGAAACACCATATATTTT.

This chain uses TRBV6-2 or TRBV6-3 with TRBJ1-1; D gene uncertain. The CDR3 sequence is 14 residues long. V lost 5 bases, J lost 0 bases, and 10 bases lay in between. The germline V gene has CDR1 MNHEY and CDR2 SVGEGT. CDR3 nucleotide sequence: TGTGCCAGCAGTCAAACAGTCATGAACACTGAAGCTTTCTTT. Amino acids: CASSQTVMNTEAFF.

V usage is TRBV29-1 and J usage is TRBJ1-2; 8 positions agree with TRBD1. This CDR3 comprises 13 residues. The germline CDR1 and CDR2 sequences are SQVTM and ANQGSEA. J was trimmed by 0 bases and V by 6 bases; bases with no gene match: 3. The CDR3 loop is CSVAQGANYGYTF. The CDR3 DNA sequence: TGCAGCGTGGCACAGGGGGCTAACTATGGCTACACCTTC.

The chain has TRBV18 and TRBJ1-1; no reliable D call. The ends were cut back, 8 bases at V and 5 bases at J, with 12 bases in the middle. Germline CDR1 and CDR2: KGHSH and LQKENI. This CDR3 is 12 amino acids long. The CDR3 is CASTALETEAFF. The CDR3 DNA reads as TGTGCCAGCACGGCCCTAGAAACTGAAGCTTTCTTT. The complete variable domain, with remaining parts taken from reference TRBV18 and TRBJ1-1, reads NAGVMQNPRHLVRRRGQEARLRCSPMKGHSHVYWYRQLPEEGLKFMVYLQKENIIDESGMPKERFSAEFPKEGPSILRIQQVVRGDSAAYFCASTALETEAFFGQGTRLTVV.

This clone is a singleton in its sample. The chain couples TRBV7-2 to TRBJ2-3; perhaps TRBD2 as D (6 bases). The germline CDR1 and CDR2 sequences are SGHTA and FQGNSA. The CDR3 extends over 14 amino acids. Trimming left V 4 bases short and J 4 bases short, with 12 bases between. The DNA of the CDR3 is TGTGCCAGCAGCTCGTTCGGGGGATCAGATACGCAGTATTTT. It is translated as CASSSFGGSDTQYF.

The gene calls are TRBV19 and TRBJ1-6, with 8 bases aligning to TRBD1. V shed 4 bases and J 5 bases; nucleotides not matched to a gene: 4. Germline V gives CDR1 LNHDA, CDR2 SQIVND (reference sequence). The CDR3 is 15 residues long. The CDR3 coding sequence is TGTGCCAGTAGTAATCGACAGGGGAATAATTCACCCCTCCACTTT. Its protein product is CASSNRQGNNSPLHF.

V gene TRBV12-3 or TRBV12-4 combines with J gene TRBJ2-1; no clear D. Trimming removed 5 bases at V and 4 bases at J, with 9 bases between. The CDR3 length is 13 residues. The CDR3 reads CASSRTAYNEQFF. CDR3 in DNA: TGTGCCAGCAGTAGAACAGCATACAATGAGCAGTTCTTC.

V gene TRBV18 combines with J gene TRBJ2-1; 11 nucleotides agree with TRBD2. The CDR3 runs 17 residues. Germline values: CDR1 KGHSH, CDR2 LQKENI. Trimming removed 6 bases from V and 5 bases from J; junction bases left unmatched: 12. CDR3 region: CASSFLGGTSGNNEQFF. The CDR3 nucleotides are TGTGCCAGCTCCTTCCTGGGCGGGACTAGCGGAAACAATGAGCAGTTCTTC.

The chain couples TRBV19 to TRBJ1-5; no firm D call. Looked up from germline, CDR1 is LNHDA and CDR2 is SQIVND (reference sequence). Trimming shortened V by 10 bases and J by 0 bases, and 25 bases separated the two germline ends. The CDR3 is 18 amino acids. The CDR3 protein is CATEDSTRRASSNQPQHF. CDR3 sequence (DNA): TGTGCCACCGAGGACTCAACTCGAAGGGCAAGTAGCAATCAGCCCCAGCATTTT.

The genes are TRBV28 and TRBJ1-2; D may be TRBD1 (6 bases). V gave up 4 bases and J gave up 0 bases, with 15 bases separating them. Germline V gene data show CDR1 as MDHEN and CDR2 as SYDVKM. The CDR3 is 16 amino acids. CDR3 bases: TGTGCCAGCAGTTCCCCGAGGGGGGGTCCTAACTATGGCTACACCTTC. Protein: CASSSPRGGPNYGYTF.

The genes are TRBV3-1 (or the pseudogene TRBV3-2) and TRBJ2-3; maybe TRBD1 (5 bases). Germline loops: CDR1 LGHDT, CDR2 YNNKEL (reference sequence). This CDR3 spans 14 amino acids. V was pared by 4 bases and J by 2 bases, with 10 bases between. The CDR3 DNA sequence: TGTGCCAGCAGCCCAGGACATACCACAGATACGCAGTATTTT. Protein sequence: CASSPGHTTDTQYF.

The chain recombines TRBV13 with TRBJ1-3; D not certain. V was pared by 0 bases and J by 4 bases, with 4 bases between. This CDR3 has 13 amino acids. CDR1 is PRHDT and CDR2 is FYEKMQ in the germline V gene (reference sequence). The CDR3 here is CASSLGRGNTIYF. The CDR3 DNA reads as TGTGCCAGCAGCTTAGGGAGAGGAAACACCATATATTTT. Full variable domain (rest looked up from reference TRBV13 and TRBJ1-3): AAGVIQSPRHLIKEKRETATLKCYPIPRHDTVYWYQQGPGQDPQFLISFYEKMQSDKGSIPDRFSAQQFSDYHSELNMSSLELGDSALYFCASSLGRGNTIYFGEGSWLTVV.

The genes are TRBV28 and TRBJ1-1, with 7 bases lining up with TRBD1. The V and J ends lost 6 bases and 0 bases, in that order; junction bases with no gene match: 7. This CDR3 is 15 amino acids long. The germline V gene has CDR1 MDHEN and CDR2 SYDVKM. This CDR3 reads CASSRWDSLNTEAFF. CDR3 coding DNA: TGTGCCAGCAGCCGATGGGACAGTTTGAACACTGAAGCTTTCTTT.